This T cell receptor beta chain was recorded in a study of blood T cell repertoires in COVID-19. The overall study: From T cells, B-cell-depleted T cells, or PBMCs came the material, which was cDNA or gDNA.

Unmatched junction bases numbered 6, after V lost 2 bases and J lost 3 bases. Looked up from germline, CDR1 is ENHRY and CDR2 is SYGVKD. This CDR3 spans 15 amino acids. Within 2 weeks before study entry, exposed participants met a COVID-19 case. In the study's own analysis: Quantification of nucleated cells was approximated via reference gene primer amplification. Measured with immunoSEQ multiplex PCR; TCRdb has only the in-frame clones, and not every one. That table furnishes V, J and clone size, whereas the DNA furnished D and trimming. The sample has around 130,000 clones; less than 85% are singletons.

The sequenced sample consisted of PBMCs or T cells enriched from blood (not recorded which). The source is a woman under 30 who had been exposed to COVID-19. The chain uses TRBV10-3 and TRBJ2-7, with 8 bases fitting TRBD2. CDR3 sequence: CAISEDKSGSYEQYF. DNA for the CDR3: TGTGCCATCAGTGAGGATAAAAGCGGGAGCTACGAGCAGTACTTC.